This entry concerns a single TCR beta chain. Profiling relied on immunoSEQ multiplex PCR, and the TCRdb table lists in-frame clones only, not all of them. In the table there are approximately 300,000 clones, 70% to 90% of which are singletons. Donors were grouped by their self-reported clinical history. In Cohort 3, a recovered donor had either two negative PCRs, clearance, or symptom resolution. The entry originates in a study of blood T cell repertoires in COVID-19. The CDR3 extends over 14 amino acids. Trimming left V 5 bases short and J 0 bases short, with 5 bases between. Per germline, CDR1 MGHDK and CDR2 SYGVNS.

The genes are TRBV25-1 and TRBJ2-6; D remains ambiguous. This clonotype was sampled from a woman aged 30 to 39 who had recovered from COVID-19. The sample consisted of PBMCs or T cells enriched from blood (not recorded which). CDR3 DNA: TGTGCCAGCAGTCAACTCTCTGGGGCCAACGTCCTGACTTTC. Its translation: CASSQLSGANVLTF.